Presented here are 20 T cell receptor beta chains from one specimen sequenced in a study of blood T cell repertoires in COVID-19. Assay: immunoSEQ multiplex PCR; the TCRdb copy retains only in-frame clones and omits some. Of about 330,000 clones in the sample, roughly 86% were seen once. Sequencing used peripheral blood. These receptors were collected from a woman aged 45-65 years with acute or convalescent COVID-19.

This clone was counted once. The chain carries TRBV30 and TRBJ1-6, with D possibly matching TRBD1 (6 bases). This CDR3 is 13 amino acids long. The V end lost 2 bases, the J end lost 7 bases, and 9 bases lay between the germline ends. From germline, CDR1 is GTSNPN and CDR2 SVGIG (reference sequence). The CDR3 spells CAWSQGWNSPLHF. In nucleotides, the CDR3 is TGTGCCTGGAGTCAGGGGTGGAATTCACCCCTCCACTTT.

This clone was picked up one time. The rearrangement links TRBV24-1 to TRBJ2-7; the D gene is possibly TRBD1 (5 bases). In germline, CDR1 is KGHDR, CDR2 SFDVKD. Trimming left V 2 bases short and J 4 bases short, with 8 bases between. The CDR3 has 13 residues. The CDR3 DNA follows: TGTGCCACCAGTGATTCGGACACTTACGAGCAGTACTTC. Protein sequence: CATSDSDTYEQYF.

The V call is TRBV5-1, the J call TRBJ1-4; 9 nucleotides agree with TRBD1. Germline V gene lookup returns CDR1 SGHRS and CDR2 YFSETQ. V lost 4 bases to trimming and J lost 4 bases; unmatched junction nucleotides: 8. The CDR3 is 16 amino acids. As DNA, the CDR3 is TGCGCCAGCAGCCCAGGGACAGGGAACATTAATGAAAAACTGTTTTTT. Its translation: CASSPGTGNINEKLFF.

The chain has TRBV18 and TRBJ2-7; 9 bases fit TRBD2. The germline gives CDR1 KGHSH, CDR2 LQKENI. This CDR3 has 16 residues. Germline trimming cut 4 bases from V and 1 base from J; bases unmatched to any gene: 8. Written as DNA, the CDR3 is TGTGCCAGCTCACTTCGGACTAGCGACGTATCCTACGAGCAGTACTTC. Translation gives CASSLRTSDVSYEQYF.

The CDR3 here is CASSPPVENYGYTF. CDR3 sequence (DNA): TGTGCCAGCAGCCCACCCGTGGAGAACTATGGCTACACCTTC. The rearrangement links TRBV7-9 to TRBJ1-2, with D uncertain. The germline gives CDR1 SEHNR, CDR2 FQNEAQ (reference sequence). The length of the CDR3 is 14 residues. Deletions cut 5 bases from V and 2 bases from J, with 12 bases between.

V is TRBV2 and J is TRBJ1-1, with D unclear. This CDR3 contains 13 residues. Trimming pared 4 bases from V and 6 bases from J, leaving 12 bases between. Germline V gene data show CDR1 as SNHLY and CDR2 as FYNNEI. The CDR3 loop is CASSASTFPEAFF. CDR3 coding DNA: TGTGCCAGCAGTGCTTCGACTTTCCCTGAAGCTTTCTTT. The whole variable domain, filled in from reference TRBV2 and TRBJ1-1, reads EPEVTQTPSHQVTQMGQEVILRCVPISNHLYFYWYRQILGQKVEFLVSFYNNEISEKSEIFDDQFSVERPDGSNFTLKIRSTKLEDSAMYFCASSASTFPEAFFGQGTRLTVV.

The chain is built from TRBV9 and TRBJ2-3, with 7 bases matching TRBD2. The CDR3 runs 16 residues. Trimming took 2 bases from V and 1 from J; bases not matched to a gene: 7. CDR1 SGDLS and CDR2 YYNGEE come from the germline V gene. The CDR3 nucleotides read TGTGCCAGCAGCGTGGCCGGGGGAGGGCGCACAGATACGCAGTATTTT. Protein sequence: CASSVAGGGRTDTQYF.

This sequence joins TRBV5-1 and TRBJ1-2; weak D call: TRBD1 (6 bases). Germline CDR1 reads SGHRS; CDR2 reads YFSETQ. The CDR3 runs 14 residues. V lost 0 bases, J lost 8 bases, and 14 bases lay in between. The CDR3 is CASSLDSLGGGYTF. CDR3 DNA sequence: TGCGCCAGCAGCTTGGACAGCCTAGGGGGAGGCTACACCTTC.

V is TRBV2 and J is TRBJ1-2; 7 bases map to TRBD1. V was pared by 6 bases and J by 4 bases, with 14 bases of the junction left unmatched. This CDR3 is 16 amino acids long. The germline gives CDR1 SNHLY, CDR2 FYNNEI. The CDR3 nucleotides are TGTGCCAGCAGGGCCTTTGACAGGGCCGTTTTCTATGGCTACACCTTC. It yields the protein CASRAFDRAVFYGYTF.

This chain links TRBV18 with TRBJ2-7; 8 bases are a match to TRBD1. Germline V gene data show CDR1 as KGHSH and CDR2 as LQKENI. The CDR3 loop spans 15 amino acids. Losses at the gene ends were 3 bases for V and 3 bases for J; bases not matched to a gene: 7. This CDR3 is CASSPAGTGFYEQYF. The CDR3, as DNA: TGTGCCAGCTCACCCGCCGGGACAGGCTTCTACGAGCAGTACTTC.

The CDR3 DNA follows: TGCGCCAGCAGCTCATCCCGGGACAGGATATCCTACGAGCAGTACTTC. This sequence encodes CASSSSRDRISYEQYF. The rearrangement joins TRBV5-1 to TRBJ2-7; 8 bases align to TRBD1. The CDR3 covers 16 residues. Trimming removed 3 bases from V and 1 base from J; junction bases left unmatched: 9. CDR1 is SGHRS and CDR2 is YFSETQ in the germline V gene.

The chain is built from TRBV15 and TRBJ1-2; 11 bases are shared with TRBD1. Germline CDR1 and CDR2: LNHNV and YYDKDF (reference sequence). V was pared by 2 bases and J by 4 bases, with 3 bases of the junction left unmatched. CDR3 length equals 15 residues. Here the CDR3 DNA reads TGTGCCACCAGCAGACGGACAGGGGGCATCTATGGCTACACCTTC. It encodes CATSRRTGGIYGYTF.

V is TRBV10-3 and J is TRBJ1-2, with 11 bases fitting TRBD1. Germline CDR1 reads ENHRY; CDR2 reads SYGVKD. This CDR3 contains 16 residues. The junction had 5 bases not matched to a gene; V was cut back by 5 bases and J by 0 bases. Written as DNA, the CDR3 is TGTGCCATCAGTAGGGACAGGGGGGAGGCTAACTATGGCTACACCTTC. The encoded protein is CAISRDRGEANYGYTF.

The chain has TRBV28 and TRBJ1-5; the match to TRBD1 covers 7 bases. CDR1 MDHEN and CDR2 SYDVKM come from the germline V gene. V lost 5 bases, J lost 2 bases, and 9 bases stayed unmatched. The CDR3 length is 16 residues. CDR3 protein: CASSNGQATGNQPQHF. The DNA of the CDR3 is TGTGCCAGCAGTAACGGACAGGCGACGGGCAATCAGCCCCAGCATTTT.

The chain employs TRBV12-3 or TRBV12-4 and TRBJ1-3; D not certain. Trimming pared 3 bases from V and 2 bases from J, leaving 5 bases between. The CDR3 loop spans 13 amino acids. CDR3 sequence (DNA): TGTGCCAGCAGTTTTCATGCTGGAAACACCATATATTTT. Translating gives CASSFHAGNTIYF.

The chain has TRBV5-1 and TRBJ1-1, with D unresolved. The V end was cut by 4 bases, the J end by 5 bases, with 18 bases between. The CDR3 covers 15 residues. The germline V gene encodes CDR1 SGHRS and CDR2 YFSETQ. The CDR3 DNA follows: TGCGCCAGCAGCGAGGCCCAGTCAGGAGGGACTGAAGCTTTCTTT. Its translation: CASSEAQSGGTEAFF.

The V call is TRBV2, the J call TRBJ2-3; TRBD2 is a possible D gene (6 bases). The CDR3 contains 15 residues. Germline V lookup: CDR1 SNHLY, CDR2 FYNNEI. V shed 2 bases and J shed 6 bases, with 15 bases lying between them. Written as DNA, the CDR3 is TGTGCCAGCAGTGAATTCGGGGGATCAGGGGATACGCAGTATTTT. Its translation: CASSEFGGSGDTQYF.

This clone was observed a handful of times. The CDR3, as DNA: TGTGCCAGCAGTTTTCCGGGACAGGACCAGGGCTACACCTTC. Translated: CASSFPGQDQGYTF. The V call is TRBV28, the J call TRBJ1-2; 8 nucleotides match TRBD1. The CDR3 is 14 residues long. Germline CDR1 reads MDHEN; CDR2 reads SYDVKM. Trimming removed 3 bases from V and 8 bases from J; junction bases left unmatched: 8.

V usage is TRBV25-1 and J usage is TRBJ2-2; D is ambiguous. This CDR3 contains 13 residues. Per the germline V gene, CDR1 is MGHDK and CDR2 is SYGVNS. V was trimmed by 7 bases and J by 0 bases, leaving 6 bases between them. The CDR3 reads CASTDTNTGELFF. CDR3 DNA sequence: TGTGCCAGCACAGACACGAACACCGGGGAGCTGTTTTTT.

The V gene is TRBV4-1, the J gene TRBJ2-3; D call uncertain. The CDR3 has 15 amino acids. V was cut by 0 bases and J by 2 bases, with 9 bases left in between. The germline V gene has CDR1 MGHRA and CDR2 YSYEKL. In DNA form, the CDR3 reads TGCGCCAGCAGCCAAGACGTCAGGAACACAGATACGCAGTATTTT. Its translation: CASSQDVRNTDTQYF.